This T cell receptor (beta chain) was found in a study of patients and donors after allogeneic stem cell transplantation. TCRdb re-analysed the RT-PCR reads in MiXCR, keeping a single row per CDR3 protein. The table lists just under 20,000 distinct CDR3 sequences, approximately 5% of them singletons, with 35% to 50% in the top ten. Germline loops: CDR1 GTSNPN, CDR2 SVGIG (reference sequence). CDR3 size: 13 residues. The ends were cut back, 1 base at V and 7 bases at J, with 8 bases in the middle. In this sample, this clonotype turned up a few times. This clonotype was sampled from a human donor who was either an allogeneic HSCT recipient or a stem cell or donor lymphocyte infusion donor (not recorded which). It is not recorded whose cells these are; they may come from a transplant donor. This chain uses TRBV30 with TRBJ1-6; D remains unclear. The sample consisted of blood, either unsorted or a sorted T cell fraction (not recorded which). The CDR3 sequence is CAWSATDNSPLHF. In DNA, the CDR3 is TGTGCCTGGAGTGCCACGGACAATTCACCCCTCCACTTT.